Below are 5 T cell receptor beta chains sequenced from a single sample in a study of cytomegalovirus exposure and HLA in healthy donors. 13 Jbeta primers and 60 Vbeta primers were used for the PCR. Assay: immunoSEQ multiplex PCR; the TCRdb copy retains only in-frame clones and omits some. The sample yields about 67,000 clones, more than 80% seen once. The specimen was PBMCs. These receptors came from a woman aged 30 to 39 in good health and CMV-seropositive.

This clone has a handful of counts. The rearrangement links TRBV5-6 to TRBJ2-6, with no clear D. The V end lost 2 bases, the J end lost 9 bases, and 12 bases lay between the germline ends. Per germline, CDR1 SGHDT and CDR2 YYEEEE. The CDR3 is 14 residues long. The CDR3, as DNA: TGTGCCAGCAGCTTCACCGGTCGGTTCAACGTCCTGACTTTC. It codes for CASSFTGRFNVLTF. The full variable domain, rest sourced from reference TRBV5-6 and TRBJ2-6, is DAGVTQSPTHLIKTRGQQVTLRCSPKSGHDTVSWYQQALGQGPQFIFQYYEEEERQRGNFPDRFSGHQFPNYSSELNVNALLLGDSALYLCASSFTGRFNVLTFGAGSRLTVL.

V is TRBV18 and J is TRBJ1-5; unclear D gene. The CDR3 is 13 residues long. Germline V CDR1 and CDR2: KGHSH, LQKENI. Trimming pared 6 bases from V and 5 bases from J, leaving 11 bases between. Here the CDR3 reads CASSQNGDQPQHF. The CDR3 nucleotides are TGTGCCAGCTCGCAAAACGGGGATCAGCCCCAGCATTTT.

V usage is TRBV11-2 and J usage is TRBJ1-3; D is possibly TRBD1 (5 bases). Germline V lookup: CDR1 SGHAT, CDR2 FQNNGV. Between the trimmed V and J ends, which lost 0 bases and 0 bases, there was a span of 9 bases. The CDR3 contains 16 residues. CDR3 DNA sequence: TGTGCCAGCAGCTTAGACAGGGATGTCTCTGGAAACACCATATATTTT. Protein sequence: CASSLDRDVSGNTIYF.

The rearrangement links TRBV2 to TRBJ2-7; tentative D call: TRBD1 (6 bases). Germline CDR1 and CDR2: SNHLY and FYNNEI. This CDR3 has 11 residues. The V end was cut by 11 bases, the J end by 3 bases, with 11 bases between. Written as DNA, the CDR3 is TGTGCCTGGAGCAGGGGCTACGAGCAGTACTTC. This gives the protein CAWSRGYEQYF.

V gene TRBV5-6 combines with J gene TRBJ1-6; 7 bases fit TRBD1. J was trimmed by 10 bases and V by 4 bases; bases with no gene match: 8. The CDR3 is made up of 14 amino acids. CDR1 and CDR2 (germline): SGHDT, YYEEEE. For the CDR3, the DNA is TGTGCCAGCAGCAAGGGACAGAGGGCCTCACCCCTCCACTTT. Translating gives CASSKGQRASPLHF.